The T cell receptor beta chain described here comes from a study of Graves' ophthalmopathy and Graves' hyperthyroidism. TCR beta CDR3 regions were amplified from RNA transcripts. First-round RT-PCR used HTBI primers; second-round multiplex PCR followed. TCRdb re-called the multiplex PCR reads with MiXCR, one entry per CDR3 protein. The sample carries hundreds of thousands of distinct CDR3 sequences, 20% to 25% recorded once. V was pared by 6 bases and J by 0 bases, with 7 bases of the junction left unmatched. This CDR3 comprises 17 residues. Patients newly diagnosed with hyperthyroidism, under 2 months' duration, were aged 18 to 65, the study reports. Enrollment excluded any patients with other autoimmune diseases, uncontrolled infections, pregnancy or lactation. This clonotype showed up many times.

The sample was peripheral blood. The chain recombines TRBV12-3 or TRBV12-4 with TRBJ1-5; 11 bases line up with TRBD1. The sequence was collected from a woman under 30 with stable Graves' hyperthyroidism. Some clones in this sample may be carry-over from other donors' samples. As DNA, the CDR3 is TGTGCCAGCAGGGGGGGGACAGGGGGAAATAGCAATCAGCCCCAGCATTTT. Its protein product is CASRGGTGGNSNQPQHF.